The 15 T cell receptor beta chains listed next were all sequenced from one sample in a study of early T cells in non-severe SARS-CoV-2 infection. TCRdb fed the 5' RACE reads into MiXCR, producing one record per CDR3 protein. The repertoire holds tens of thousands of distinct CDR3 sequences, with under 15% as singletons. The source material was whole blood. Receptors were obtained from an adult who was a healthcare worker with PCR-confirmed SARS-CoV-2 infection or an uninfected control (not recorded which).

The chain uses TRBV5-1 and TRBJ2-6; the match to TRBD1 covers 9 bases. CDR3 size: 16 residues. Germline V gives CDR1 SGHRS, CDR2 YFSETQ. V dropped 4 bases and J dropped 1; count of bases not matched to a gene: 3. CDR3 sequence: CASSGGQGSGANVLTF. The CDR3 nucleotides are TGCGCCAGCAGCGGGGGACAGGGATCTGGGGCCAACGTCCTGACTTTC.

This clonotype was counted between two and nine times. This chain joins TRBV3-1 and TRBJ2-3, with D perhaps matching TRBD1 or TRBD2 (5 bases each). The V gene's germline CDR1 is LGHDT and CDR2 YNNKEL (reference sequence). CDR3 length: 15 amino acids. The V and J ends lost 1 base and 0 bases respectively, with 8 bases between them. The CDR3 protein is CASSQGGRSTDTQYF. Written as DNA, the CDR3 is TGTGCCAGCAGCCAAGGGGGGAGAAGCACAGATACGCAGTATTTT.

This rearrangement joins TRBV7-9 to TRBJ1-2, with a tentative D call TRBD1 (5 bases). The CDR3 covers 14 residues. V was trimmed by 6 bases and J by 2 bases, leaving 13 bases between them. Germline V gene sequence: CDR1 SEHNR, CDR2 FQNEAQ (reference sequence). The CDR3 DNA sequence: TGTGCCAGCAGGGAAAATGGGGCCAACTATGGCTACACCTTC. The encoded protein is CASRENGANYGYTF.

The rearrangement links TRBV6-4 to TRBJ2-7; 8 nucleotides line up with TRBD1. V shed 6 bases and J 0 bases; nucleotides not matched to a gene: 10. Germline CDR1 and CDR2: MRHNA and SNTAGT. This CDR3 comprises 16 residues. The CDR3 DNA follows: TGTGCCAGCAGGAGAACAGGGGACAGGATCTCCTACGAGCAGTACGTC. Protein sequence: CASRRTGDRISYEQYV.

The chain links TRBV6-5 to TRBJ1-6; 7 positions agree with TRBD1. Per the germline V gene, CDR1 is MNHEY and CDR2 is SVGAGI. Trimming cost V 5 bases and J 8 bases; bases outside gene matches: 6. The CDR3 has 14 residues. This chain's CDR3 is CASSPTGSHSPLHF. CDR3 coding DNA: TGTGCCAGCAGTCCGACAGGGAGCCATTCACCCCTCCACTTT.

This clonotype was recorded at least ten times. The genes are TRBV3-1 and TRBJ1-1; maybe TRBD1 (6 bases). The CDR3 consists of 15 residues. Germline V CDR1 and CDR2: LGHDT, YNNKEL (reference sequence). Trimming pared 1 base from V and 2 bases from J, leaving 11 bases between. CDR3 protein: CASSQAGGRNTEAFF. Here the CDR3 DNA reads TGTGCCAGCAGCCAAGCGGGGGGGCGAAACACTGAAGCTTTCTTT.

The rearrangement joins TRBV6-5 to TRBJ1-2, with a tentative D call TRBD1 (5 bases). Deletions cut 6 bases from V and 0 bases from J, with 8 bases between. The CDR3 runs 13 residues. Germline V gene data show CDR1 as MNHEY and CDR2 as SVGAGI. CDR3 bases: TGTGCCAGCAGGGGGGTGACTAACTATGGCTACACCTTC. Translation gives CASRGVTNYGYTF.

The V and J genes are TRBV24-1 and TRBJ2-3; D gene ambiguous. V was trimmed by 6 bases and J by 7 bases, leaving 16 bases between them. The CDR3 contains 14 residues. From germline, CDR1 is KGHDR and CDR2 SFDVKD. Here the CDR3 DNA reads TGTGCCACCAGTACTCCAGGTGCGCGAAATACGCAGTATTTT. It encodes CATSTPGARNTQYF.

Only a few counts were recorded for this clonotype. This rearrangement joins TRBV2 to TRBJ1-2; 8 bases are a match to TRBD1. This CDR3 has 16 amino acids. Germline V lookup: CDR1 SNHLY, CDR2 FYNNEI. The junction had 13 bases not matched to a gene; V was cut back by 6 bases and J by 4 bases. The CDR3 bases are TGTGCCAGCAGGCCCACCTGGGCAGGGGGCTTCTATGGCTACACCTTC. Protein product: CASRPTWAGGFYGYTF.

V gene TRBV7-2 combines with J gene TRBJ2-5; D uncertain. This CDR3 is built from 15 residues. V was clipped by 5 bases and J by 4 bases, with 17 bases between them. Germline loops: CDR1 SGHTA, CDR2 FQGNSA. The CDR3 is CASSLGRSLGETQYF. CDR3 nucleotides: TGTGCCAGCAGCCTAGGAAGGAGTTTAGGAGAGACCCAGTACTTC.

In its sample, this clonotype was seen a few times. The chain has TRBV5-1 and TRBJ2-7; a weak D match, TRBD1 (6 bases). The germline V gene has CDR1 SGHRS and CDR2 YFSETQ. Trimming removed 3 bases at V and 3 bases at J, with 10 bases between. The CDR3 spans 13 residues. CDR3 DNA: TGCGCCAGCAGCTGGGGGCCGGGCTACGAGCAGTACGTC. Encoded protein: CASSWGPGYEQYV.

This clonotype showed up just a few times. The chain uses TRBV2 and TRBJ2-3, with TRBD1 identical over 7 bases. CDR1 and CDR2 (germline): SNHLY, FYNNEI. J was trimmed by 2 bases and V by 0 bases; bases with no gene match: 5. This CDR3 has 16 amino acids. The CDR3 nucleotides are TGTGCCAGCAGTGAAGCGACAGGGTTCTCCACAGATACGCAGTATTTT. Protein product: CASSEATGFSTDTQYF.

The sample holds many counts of this clonotype. CDR3 region: CASSLERASGVNEQFF. The CDR3, as DNA: TGTGCCAGCAGCTTAGAACGGGCTAGCGGGGTCAATGAGCAGTTCTTC. V is TRBV7-6 and J is TRBJ2-1, with TRBD2 identical over 9 bases. V shed 1 base and J 6 bases; nucleotides not matched to a gene: 7. Germline V gives CDR1 SGHVS, CDR2 FNYEAQ. The CDR3 covers 16 residues.

This rearrangement joins TRBV20-1 to TRBJ2-3, with 9 bases aligning to TRBD2. CDR3 length: 15 amino acids. Unmatched junction bases numbered 4, after V lost 0 bases and J lost 3 bases. CDR1 is DFQATT and CDR2 is SNEGSKA in the germline V gene (reference sequence). CDR3 coding DNA: TGCAGTGCTAGAGATTCCGCGGGGGGGACAGATACGCAGTATTTT. It codes for CSARDSAGGTDTQYF.

J is TRBJ1-2 and V is TRBV11-2; 7 nucleotides match TRBD1. With 5 bases clipped from V and 4 bases from J, the junction kept 7 bases outside the gene matches. Germline-derived CDR1 and CDR2 are SGHAT and FQNNGV. The CDR3 contains 14 residues. CDR3 nucleotides: TGTGCCAGCAGCCCGCAAGACAGGGTCTATGGCTACACCTTC. This encodes CASSPQDRVYGYTF.